The text below deals with one TCR beta chain. Compared with germline, one end of the junction differs, possibly owing to a read error. This sample also contains other DNA sequences that code for the same CDR3. This sample was taken from a study of glioma-infiltrating T cells after dendritic cell vaccination. The repertoire was sequenced with immunoSEQ multiplex PCR; TCRdb's copy has only in-frame clones and lacks some. The table has more than 85,000 clones, roughly 84% seen once. CDR3 length: 14 residues. The germline V gene has CDR1 SGHRS and CDR2 YFSETQ. The V and J genes are TRBV5-1 and TRBJ2-5, with a weak D call TRBD2 (7 bases). Sequenced material: blood, taken before dendritic cell vaccination. The sequence came from a human donor with glioblastoma. CDR3: CASSPRGGEETQYF. The CDR3 bases are TGTGCCAGCAGCCCCAGGGGAGGGGAGGAGACCCAGTACTTC. Full variable domain (rest looked up from reference TRBV5-1 and TRBJ2-5): KAGVTQTPRYLIKTRGQQVTLSCSPISGHRSVSWYQQTPGQGLQFLFEYFSETQRNKGNFPGRFSGRQFSNSRSEMNVSTLELGDSALYLCASSPRGGEETQYFGPGTRLLVL.